This T cell receptor (beta chain) is from a study of control samples from healthy donors and cancer patients. The method was immunoSEQ multiplex PCR; TCRdb's version includes in-frame clones alone and lacks a portion of them. The top ten hold around 1.3% of the sample, which has some 90,000 clones, more than 85% seen once. V lost 4 bases to trimming and J lost 0 bases; unmatched junction nucleotides: 9. The CDR3 length is 18 residues. From germline, CDR1 is MGHRA and CDR2 YSYEKL. The chain uses TRBV4-1 and TRBJ1-6; TRBD1 aligns across 7 bases. Sequenced sample: blood. The receptor was isolated from a woman aged 45-59 years in good health. In DNA form, the CDR3 reads TGCGCCAGCAGCCTCCGAGAGGACAGGTTCTCCTATAATTCACCCCTCCACTTT. It is translated as CASSLREDRFSYNSPLHF.